The 6 T cell receptor beta chains below were found in one sample sequenced in a study of blood T cell repertoires in COVID-19. TCRdb's table, derived via immunoSEQ multiplex PCR, lists solely in-frame clones and lacks some. This sample has under 250,000 clones; roughly four fifths occur once, and the top ten carry approximately 4.9%. The sample was PBMCs or T cells enriched from blood (not recorded which). Every receptor here comes from a woman aged 50 to 60 who had been exposed to COVID-19.

The table lists this clone with a few counts. As the CDR3 is not closed by the conserved phenylalanine or tryptophan, this likely results from a read error. Because the CDR3's place on the DNA is in doubt, the DNA is left out and the CDR3 is given as listed by TCRdb. The V and J genes are TRBV14 and TRBJ2-7; the D call TRBD1 from the table was never checked on the DNA. Germline CDR1 and CDR2: SGHDN and FVKESK. Including both end residues, the CDR3 is 12 amino acids long. The CDR3: CASSPGTGTFYL.

V usage is TRBV2 and J usage is TRBJ1-5; D perhaps matches TRBD1 (5 bases). Germline V CDR1 and CDR2: SNHLY, FYNNEI. V was trimmed by 7 bases and J by 1 base, leaving 11 bases between them. This CDR3 has 14 residues. CDR3 protein: CASNMGRSNQPQHF. The CDR3 DNA is TGTGCCAGCAATATGGGGCGAAGCAATCAGCCCCAGCATTTT.

CDR3 sequence: CASSYETGGDPEAFF. The CDR3 coding sequence is TGTGCCAGCAGTTACGAGACAGGAGGTGATCCTGAAGCTTTCTTT. The chain couples TRBV28 to TRBJ1-1, with a possible D match to TRBD1 (6 bases). The CDR3 extends over 15 amino acids. The germline gives CDR1 MDHEN, CDR2 SYDVKM. With 4 bases removed from V and 6 bases from J, the gap between germline ends came to 18 bases.

The chain joins TRBV12-3 or TRBV12-4 to TRBJ1-5, with 7 bases fitting TRBD1. This CDR3 spans 13 amino acids. V lost 6 bases and J lost 7; bases outside the gene matches: 6. The CDR3, as DNA: TGTGCCAGCAGACTAGGGGGCAGGCAGCCCCAGCATTTT. It is translated as CASRLGGRQPQHF.

The chain employs TRBV27 and TRBJ1-2; 8 nucleotides agree with TRBD1. Trimming cost V 3 bases and J 7 bases; bases outside gene matches: 7. Germline CDR1 is MNHEY and CDR2 is SMNVEV (reference sequence). The CDR3 totals 14 residues. CDR3 nucleotide sequence: TGTGCCAGCAGTTTTGGGCAGGGGGCGGGTGGCTACACCTTC. It is translated as CASSFGQGAGGYTF.

CDR3 bases: TGTGCCAGCAGCTTAGAGTGGGGCGTCACAGATACGCAGTATTTT. Translation gives CASSLEWGVTDTQYF. The chain is built from TRBV7-2 and TRBJ2-3; the D gene is possibly TRBD1 (5 bases). The CDR3 is 15 residues long. V was clipped by 1 base and J by 2 bases, with 10 bases between them. Germline V gives CDR1 SGHTA, CDR2 FQGNSA.